The clone carrying this T cell receptor beta chain was seen more than once but under ten times. TCRdb fed the 5' RACE reads into MiXCR, producing one record per CDR3 protein. The sample has roughly 750,000 distinct CDR3 sequences, 20% to 25% seen once. The record originates from a study of identical twins. V trimming: 4 bases; J trimming: 6 bases; junction bases outside the gene matches: 6. CDR1 is SGHTA and CDR2 is FQGNSA in the germline V gene. The CDR3 has 17 residues. The same specimen was also included in a second study, on T cells expressing NK-cell markers. From that second work: Whether the expanded NKG2C+ T cell clones recognized HCMV remained unclear.

The chain uses TRBV7-2 and TRBJ2-1; 16 positions agree with TRBD2. This TCR was sampled from a woman in her late teens or twenties in good health. The specimen sequenced was PBMCs. CDR3 loop: CASSWGLAGGPINEQFF. CDR3 nucleotides: TGTGCCAGCAGCTGGGGACTAGCGGGAGGGCCGATCAATGAGCAGTTCTTC.